This TCR beta chain is drawn from a study of CD8+ T cells in alopecia areata. Study-level points and caveats: Significant decreases in scalp clonality and expanded CD8+ clones followed tofacitinib treatment.

This CDR3 contains 15 residues. Germline V lookup: CDR1 MNHEY, CDR2 SVGAGI. Trimming cost V 7 bases and J 2 bases, with 18 bases left between them. Reverse transcription of extracted RNA yielded cDNA, which provided the sequencing template. Sequencing was performed with immunoSEQ multiplex PCR; in TCRdb, only in-frame clones are kept and a portion is missing. The sample has 150,000 to 200,000 clones; about 71% are singletons. To note about this clone: Its antigen is not known.

As for treatment: oral pan-JAK inhibitor, 5-10 mg twice daily. This chain connects TRBV6-5 to TRBJ2-7; D may be TRBD1 or TRBD2 (5 bases each). The input for sequencing was CD4+ T cells sorted from blood, taken at week 4, from a patient treated with tofacitinib. The TCR was taken from a human donor with alopecia areata. The CDR3 loop reads CASKALVGRTYEQYF. The CDR3 DNA sequence: TGTGCCAGCAAGGCGCTTGTGGGACGGACCTACGAGCAGTACTTC.